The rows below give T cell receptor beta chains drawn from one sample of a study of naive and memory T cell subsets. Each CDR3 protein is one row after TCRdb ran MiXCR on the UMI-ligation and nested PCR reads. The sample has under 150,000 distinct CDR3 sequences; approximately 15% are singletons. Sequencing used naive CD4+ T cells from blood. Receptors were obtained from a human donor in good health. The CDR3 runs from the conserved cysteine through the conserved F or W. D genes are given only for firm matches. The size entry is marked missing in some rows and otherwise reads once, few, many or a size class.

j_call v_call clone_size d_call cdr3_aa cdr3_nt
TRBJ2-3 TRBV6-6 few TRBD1 CASSSGTGRDTQYF TGTGCCAGCAGTTCCGGGACAGGGAGAGATACGCAGTATTTT
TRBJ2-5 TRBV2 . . CASSGSPAYQETQYF TGTGCCAGCAGTGGCTCCCCCGCGTACCAAGAGACCCAGTACTTC
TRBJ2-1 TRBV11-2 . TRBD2 CASSLDGRAYNEQFF TGTGCCAGCAGCTTAGACGGGAGGGCCTACAATGAGCAGTTCTTC
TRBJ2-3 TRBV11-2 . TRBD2 CASSSTSGRVTSTDTQYF TGTGCCAGCAGCTCGACTAGCGGGAGGGTTACTAGCACAGATACGCAGTATTTT
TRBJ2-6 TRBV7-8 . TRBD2 CASSTPRLRGGSGANVLTF TGTGCCAGCAGCACACCACGCTTACGGGGGGGCTCCGGGGCCAACGTCCTGACTTTC
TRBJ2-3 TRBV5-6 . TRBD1 CASSPRTGGSNQPQYF TGTGCCAGCAGCCCAAGGACAGGGGGAAGCAATCAGCCCCAGTATTTT
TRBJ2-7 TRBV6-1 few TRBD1 CASSEYTGVGYEQYF TGTGCCAGCAGTGAATATACAGGGGTTGGCTACGAGCAGTACTTC
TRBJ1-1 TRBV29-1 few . CSVGRGNTEAFF TGCAGCGTCGGCCGGGGGAACACTGAAGCTTTCTTT
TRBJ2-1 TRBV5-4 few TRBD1 CASSAATGGSYNEQFF TGTGCCAGCAGCGCGGCGACAGGGGGTTCCTACAATGAGCAGTTCTTC
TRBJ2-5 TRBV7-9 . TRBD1 CASNPRQGAQETQYF TGTGCCAGCAATCCGAGACAGGGAGCACAAGAGACCCAGTACTTC
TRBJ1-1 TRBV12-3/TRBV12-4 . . CASSFWSTDEAFF TGTGCCAGCAGTTTTTGGTCGACCGATGAAGCTTTCTTT
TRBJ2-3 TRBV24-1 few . CATSGSRDLSTDTQYF TGTGCCACCAGTGGATCCCGGGACCTTAGCACAGATACGCAGTATTTT
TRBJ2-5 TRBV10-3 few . CAISESDETQYF TGTGCCATCAGTGAGTCAGACGAGACCCAGTACTTC
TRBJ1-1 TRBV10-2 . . CASGRGYDEAFF TGCGCCAGCGGAAGGGGGTACGATGAAGCTTTCTTT
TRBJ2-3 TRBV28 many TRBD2 CASSPNPGLAGITDTQYF TGTGCCAGCAGTCCGAACCCTGGACTAGCGGGTATCACAGATACGCAGTATTTT
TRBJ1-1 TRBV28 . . CASSPSGDQAFF TGTGCCAGCAGTCCCTCGGGGGACCAAGCTTTCTTT
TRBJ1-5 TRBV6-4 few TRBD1 CASSKPPPGQGNSNQPQHF TGTGCCAGCAGTAAACCGCCTCCAGGACAGGGCAATAGCAATCAGCCCCAGCATTTT
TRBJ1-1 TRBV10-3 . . CAISGPQGGNTEAFF TGTGCCATCAGTGGTCCGCAGGGAGGGAACACTGAAGCTTTCTTT